The 24 T cell receptor beta chains below all came from one sample that was sequenced in a study of T cells after yellow fever vaccination (dated by TCRdb to the late 2010s). What the treatment or condition label conveys for this sample: live attenuated yellow fever vaccine strain. Library prep was done by 5' RACE. TCRdb records Illumina NovaSeq 6000 as the sequencer. The raw public reads went through TCRdb reprocessing: fastp at Q25, MiXCR clone calling, in-frame beta chains kept. Each entry merges the rows of one CDR3 protein and shows their most common DNA and genes. This sample is represented by some 250,000 distinct CDR3 sequences; roughly 3.7% of them were singletons. Together, the top ten hold under 20% of the sample. Sequenced material: PBMCs, taken 15 days after the yellow fever booster vaccination. The origin of the receptors is a man between 18 and 29 years old who received the YFV17D yellow fever vaccine.

This clonotype was detected ten times or more. The V and J genes are TRBV6-5 and TRBJ2-2; D possibly uses TRBD1 or TRBD2 (5 bases each). The CDR3 runs to 14 residues. The V gene's germline CDR1 is MNHEY and CDR2 SVGAGI. Deletions cut 8 bases from V and 2 bases from J, with 12 bases between. Here the CDR3 DNA reads TGTGCCAGCTGTTGGGGGAGAAACACCGGGGAGCTGTTTTTT. Residues: CASCWGRNTGELFF.

In its sample, this clonotype was seen many times. CDR3 nucleotide sequence: TGTGCCAGCAGCTTAGTTGGGAGCCCCTCCTATAATTCACCCCTCCACTTT. This sequence encodes CASSLVGSPSYNSPLHF. This chain connects TRBV7-8 to TRBJ1-6; D is undetermined. Trimming pared 1 base from V and 0 bases from J, leaving 10 bases between. Germline CDR1 reads SGHVS; CDR2 reads FQNEAQ. The CDR3 totals 17 residues.

In regard to this clonotype: A much more abundant neighbour one base away suggests this may be a read error. The V and J genes are TRBV5-5 and TRBJ2-5; 9 bases agree with TRBD1. J was trimmed by 4 bases and V by 7 bases; bases with no gene match: 8. The CDR3 runs to 14 residues. CDR1 and CDR2 (germline): SGHKS, YYEKEE (reference sequence). CDR3 nucleotide sequence: TGTGCCAGCGACGGGGACAGGGCGGGAGAGACCCAGTACTTC. Protein sequence: CASDGDRAGETQYF.

This clonotype was seen at least ten times. V gene TRBV27 combines with J gene TRBJ1-1; 8 nucleotides agree with TRBD1. Germline assignment: CDR1 MNHEY and CDR2 SMNVEV (reference sequence). The CDR3 contains 16 residues. V trimming: 3 bases; J trimming: 4 bases; junction bases outside the gene matches: 10. CDR3 residues: CASSFYRGEWGTEAFF. In nucleotides, the CDR3 is TGTGCCAGCAGTTTCTACAGGGGGGAATGGGGCACTGAAGCTTTCTTT.

This clonotype was observed a handful of times. This chain connects TRBV6-5 to TRBJ2-1, with TRBD2 matching over 12 bases. The CDR3 loop spans 14 amino acids. CDR1 is MNHEY, CDR2 SVGAGI, per germline. The trim removed 5 bases at V and 6 bases at J, leaving 2 bases unmatched. The CDR3 spells CASSRLAGVNEQFF. The CDR3 DNA is TGTGCCAGCAGTCGACTAGCGGGGGTCAATGAGCAGTTCTTC.

This clonotype was picked up many times. The genes are TRBV7-2 and TRBJ1-4; the D gene is possibly TRBD1 (5 bases). The germline CDR1 and CDR2 sequences are SGHTA and FQGNSA. CDR3 length: 14 residues. V was pared by 5 bases and J by 11 bases, with 18 bases between. DNA of the CDR3: TGTGCCAGCAGCGAGCCGGGACTCTCTGGGAAACTGTTTTTT. This codes for CASSEPGLSGKLFF.

This clonotype was counted ten times or more. The V and J genes are TRBV4-1 and TRBJ1-6, with 10 positions matching TRBD1. V lost 0 bases and J lost 4; bases outside the gene matches: 9. Looked up from germline, CDR1 is MGHRA and CDR2 is YSYEKL. This CDR3 is 19 amino acids long. Here the CDR3 DNA reads TGCGCCAGCAGCCAAGAGGGGACAGGGGACAGACCTTATAATTCACCCCTCCACTTT. Translated, it gives CASSQEGTGDRPYNSPLHF.

This clonotype appeared many times. The chain is built from TRBV4-1 and TRBJ2-5; D perhaps matches TRBD1 (5 bases). This CDR3 spans 15 amino acids. From germline, CDR1 is MGHRA and CDR2 YSYEKL. Between the trimmed V and J ends, which lost 5 bases and 5 bases, there was a span of 18 bases. As DNA, the CDR3 is TGCGCCAGCAGCAAAGGGGCAGGGTGGAAGGAGACCCAGTACTTC. Residues: CASSKGAGWKETQYF.

In this sample, this clonotype turned up many times. This rearrangement joins TRBV4-1 to TRBJ2-3; TRBD2 matches 11 bases. From germline, CDR1 is MGHRA and CDR2 YSYEKL. The V and J ends lost 2 bases and 4 bases, in that order; junction bases with no gene match: 5. The CDR3 runs 16 residues. The CDR3 DNA reads TGCGCCAGCAGCCAAATGACTAGCGGGGTGGCAGATACGCAGTATTTT. It specifies CASSQMTSGVADTQYF.

This clonotype was seen repeatedly, ten times or more. The rearrangement uses TRBV14 and TRBJ1-5; no clear D. Germline values: CDR1 SGHDN, CDR2 FVKESK. Deletions cut 1 base from V and 4 bases from J, with 11 bases between. The CDR3 consists of 15 residues. Written as DNA, the CDR3 is TGTGCCAGCAGCCAAGCCCAGGCACCGAATCAGCCCCAGCATTTT. Translation gives CASSQAQAPNQPQHF.

This clonotype was counted at least ten times. The chain combines TRBV5-1 with TRBJ2-7, with a weak D call TRBD1 (6 bases). The CDR3 length is 14 residues. CDR1 is SGHRS and CDR2 is YFSETQ in the germline V gene. Trimming removed 4 bases at V and 3 bases at J, with 14 bases between. The CDR3 DNA follows: TGCGCCAGCAGCGCGTACGGGACAAACTACGAGCAGTACTTC. This gives the protein CASSAYGTNYEQYF.

This clonotype was counted at least ten times. The chain carries TRBV7-9 and TRBJ1-2, with 11 positions matching TRBD1. Germline V CDR1 and CDR2: SEHNR, FQNEAQ (reference sequence). The CDR3 totals 14 residues. The V segment lost 7 bases and the J segment 5 bases; nucleotides outside the gene matches: 6. CDR3 sequence: CASTMDRGPYGYTF. Written as DNA, the CDR3 is TGTGCCAGCACCATGGACAGGGGGCCGTATGGCTACACCTTC.

The CDR3 coding sequence is TGCGCCAGCAGTGAGTCGGGGGATACGCAGTATTTT. It codes for CASSESGDTQYF. This chain joins TRBV10-1 and TRBJ2-3; D unclear. The germline CDR1 and CDR2 sequences are WNHNN and SYGVQD (reference sequence). Trimming removed 0 bases at V and 6 bases at J, with 4 bases between. There are 12 residues in the CDR3.

This clonotype has a count of ten or more. V and J are TRBV6-2 or TRBV6-3 and TRBJ2-1; D is possibly TRBD2 (7 bases). The CDR3 contains 18 residues. From germline, CDR1 is MNHEY and CDR2 SVGEGT. V was trimmed by 6 bases and J by 1 base, leaving 22 bases between them. CDR3 sequence reads: CASSPPWRGGRSYNEQFF. The CDR3 nucleotides read TGTGCCAGCAGCCCCCCTTGGAGGGGGGGTCGATCCTACAATGAGCAGTTCTTC.

This clonotype was observed at least ten times. The gene calls are TRBV6-5 and TRBJ2-5, with 8 positions matching TRBD2. Germline V gene lookup returns CDR1 MNHEY and CDR2 SVGAGI. V shed 5 bases and J 2 bases; nucleotides not matched to a gene: 10. The CDR3 contains 16 residues. CDR3 DNA sequence: TGTGCCAGCAGTGACCCCGGTTCGGGGGGGCAAGAGACCCAGTACTTC. As protein: CASSDPGSGGQETQYF.

This clonotype came up many times. The chain has TRBV12-3 or TRBV12-4 and TRBJ1-5, with 8 bases identical to TRBD1. This CDR3 contains 16 residues. Trimming cost V 6 bases and J 5 bases; bases outside gene matches: 12. The CDR3 loop reads CASSGDPGQGYQPQHF. CDR3 nucleotides: TGTGCCAGCAGCGGAGACCCAGGACAGGGATATCAGCCCCAGCATTTT.

The V call is TRBV19, the J call TRBJ1-1; D is perhaps TRBD1 (6 bases). The V and J ends lost 6 bases and 8 bases respectively, with 10 bases between them. The CDR3 loop spans 11 amino acids. CDR1 is LNHDA and CDR2 is SQIVND in the germline V gene (reference sequence). The DNA of the CDR3 is TGTGCCAGTAGGCGGGACATGGAAGCTTTCTTT. This gives the protein CASRRDMEAFF.

This clonotype was counted ten times or more. V and J are TRBV20-1 and TRBJ1-1; D uncertain. V was shortened by 0 bases and J by 5 bases, with 16 bases between the two germline ends. The CDR3 has 15 residues. Germline V lookup: CDR1 DFQATT, CDR2 SNEGSKA (reference sequence). The CDR3 loop is CSARDPPGVETEAFF. The CDR3 coding sequence is TGCAGTGCTAGAGACCCTCCGGGTGTAGAAACTGAAGCTTTCTTT.

This clonotype was counted a few times. This rearrangement joins TRBV5-6 to TRBJ2-3; D remains unclear. Germline CDR1 is SGHDT and CDR2 is YYEEEE. Trimming removed 0 bases at V and 1 base at J, with 9 bases between. CDR3 length equals 15 residues. This chain's CDR3 is CASSLGPPGTDTQYF. The CDR3 DNA sequence: TGTGCCAGCAGCTTGGGGCCGCCGGGCACAGATACGCAGTATTTT.

The V gene is TRBV4-1, the J gene TRBJ2-3; the D gene could be TRBD1 or TRBD2 (5 bases each). The V and J ends lost 10 bases and 0 bases respectively, with 20 bases between them. The CDR3 runs to 16 residues. Looked up from germline, CDR1 is MGHRA and CDR2 is YSYEKL. As DNA, the CDR3 is TGCGCCACCACCGGGGACGGGTACTTCAGCACAGATACGCAGTATTTT. This gives the protein CATTGDGYFSTDTQYF.

This clonotype occurred many times. V gene TRBV21-1 combines with J gene TRBJ2-5; the table calls TRBD2, which could not be checked here. TRBV21-1 is designated a pseudogene. The CDR3 totals 18 residues. The CDR3 protein is CASSRGGAGENRRETQYF. The CDR3 DNA is TGTGCCAGCAGCAGGGGAGGAGCGGGGGAAAATCGGCGGGAGACCCAGTACTTC.

Many counts were recorded for this clonotype. The rearrangement uses TRBV5-1 and TRBJ2-2; D is ambiguous. V dropped 3 bases and J dropped 1 base, with 10 bases sitting between them. The CDR3 is 15 residues long. Germline loops: CDR1 SGHRS, CDR2 YFSETQ. CDR3 nucleotide sequence: TGCGCCAGCAGCTATCCTGAGGAGAACACCGGGGAGCTGTTTTTT. Translating gives CASSYPEENTGELFF.

This clonotype was seen at least ten times. The chain employs TRBV7-9 and TRBJ1-6; D is unresolved. Germline CDR1 is SEHNR and CDR2 is FQNEAQ (reference sequence). There are 14 residues in the CDR3. The V and J ends lost 4 bases and 4 bases respectively, with 8 bases between them. The CDR3 coding sequence is TGTGCCAGCAGCTCGGCAGCATATAATTCACCCCTCCACTTT. Amino acid sequence: CASSSAAYNSPLHF.

This clonotype was seen at least ten times. The CDR3: CASMWTDTQYF. CDR3 DNA: TGTGCCAGCATGTGGACAGATACGCAGTATTTT. The V gene is TRBV2, the J gene TRBJ2-3, with no clear D. The germline V gene has CDR1 SNHLY and CDR2 FYNNEI. V was shortened by 7 bases and J by 3 bases, with 5 bases between the two germline ends. The CDR3 loop spans 11 amino acids.